The rows below give T cell receptor beta chains drawn from one sample of a study of PD-1 blockade in classical Hodgkin lymphoma. Profiling relied on immunoSEQ multiplex PCR, and the TCRdb table lists in-frame clones only, not all of them. The table has some 21,000 clones, around 83% seen once. Sequences were obtained from CD4+ T cells from blood. Receptor source: a human donor with classical Hodgkin lymphoma. Both conserved end residues are part of each CDR3. D genes are given only for firm matches. Clone size is given for some rows only: seen once, a few or many times, or a class if the clone is expanded.

clone_size: .; d_call: .; cdr3_length: 16; j_call: TRBJ2-6; v_call: TRBV19; cdr3_aa: CASSMAHRAGANVLTF; cdr3_nt: TGTGCCAGTAGTATGGCACACAGGGCTGGGGCCAACGTCCTGACTTTC
clone_size: few; d_call: TRBD1; cdr3_length: 13; j_call: TRBJ1-1; v_call: TRBV6-5; cdr3_aa: CATTTGVGTEAFF; cdr3_nt: TGTGCCACCACGACAGGGGTTGGAACTGAAGCTTTCTTT
clone_size: .; d_call: .; cdr3_length: 13; j_call: TRBJ1-1; v_call: TRBV2; cdr3_aa: CASRALTGSEAFF; cdr3_nt: TGTGCCAGCAGGGCTTTGACAGGTTCTGAAGCTTTCTTT
clone_size: .; d_call: .; cdr3_length: 14; j_call: TRBJ1-2; v_call: TRBV6-6; cdr3_aa: CASSSPRALYGYTF; cdr3_nt: TGTGCCAGCAGTTCCCCAAGGGCCCTCTATGGCTACACCTTC
clone_size: .; d_call: .; cdr3_length: 14; j_call: TRBJ2-7; v_call: TRBV7-2; cdr3_aa: CASSLAGTLNEQYF; cdr3_nt: TGTGCCAGCAGCTTAGCTGGGACTTTGAACGAGCAGTACTTC
clone_size: .; d_call: TRBD1; cdr3_length: 12; j_call: TRBJ2-2; v_call: TRBV5-6; cdr3_aa: CASKTGFGELFF; cdr3_nt: TGTGCCAGCAAGACAGGGTTCGGGGAGCTGTTTTTT
clone_size: .; d_call: .; cdr3_length: 15; j_call: TRBJ1-6; v_call: TRBV27; cdr3_aa: CASTGGSSYNSPLHF; cdr3_nt: TGTGCCAGCACCGGGGGAAGCTCCTATAATTCACCCCTCCACTTT
clone_size: .; d_call: .; cdr3_length: 15; j_call: TRBJ1-5; v_call: TRBV2; cdr3_aa: CASGEGDSVAQPQHF; cdr3_nt: TGTGCCAGCGGGGAGGGGGACTCTGTAGCTCAGCCCCAGCATTTT
clone_size: .; d_call: TRBD1; cdr3_length: 16; j_call: TRBJ2-1; v_call: TRBV5-1; cdr3_aa: CASSARRQGAIDEQFF; cdr3_nt: TGCGCCAGCAGCGCCCGTCGACAGGGGGCTATCGATGAGCAGTTCTTC
clone_size: .; d_call: TRBD1; cdr3_length: 17; j_call: TRBJ1-2; v_call: TRBV9; cdr3_aa: CASSVGPGQGTNYGYTF; cdr3_nt: TGTGCCAGCAGCGTTGGGCCCGGACAGGGGACTAACTATGGCTACACCTTC
clone_size: .; d_call: TRBD1; cdr3_length: 13; j_call: TRBJ2-7; v_call: TRBV18; cdr3_aa: CASSQTGADEQYF; cdr3_nt: TGTGCCAGCTCACAAACAGGGGCAGACGAGCAGTACTTC
clone_size: .; d_call: .; cdr3_length: 13; j_call: TRBJ2-4; v_call: TRBV19; cdr3_aa: CASSKRDINIQYF; cdr3_nt: TGTGCCAGTAGTAAAAGGGACATTAACATTCAGTACTTC
clone_size: .; d_call: .; cdr3_length: 17; j_call: TRBJ2-7; v_call: TRBV1; cdr3_aa: CTSSRRTRTGGTYEQYF; cdr3_nt: TGCACCAGCAGCCGGAGGACCCGGACAGGGGGGACCTACGAGCAGTACTTC
clone_size: once; d_call: .; cdr3_length: 18; j_call: TRBJ1-1; v_call: TRBV4-1; cdr3_aa: CASSHPRDTMGGDTEAFF; cdr3_nt: TGCGCCAGCAGCCACCCCCGGGACACGATGGGGGGGGACACTGAAGCTTTCTTT
clone_size: few; d_call: .; cdr3_length: 14; j_call: TRBJ2-7; v_call: TRBV19; cdr3_aa: CASSMGTILYEQYF; cdr3_nt: TGTGCCAGTAGTATGGGCACCATACTCTACGAGCAGTACTTC
clone_size: .; d_call: .; cdr3_length: 13; j_call: TRBJ1-2; v_call: TRBV29-1; cdr3_aa: CSVSGPGNYGYTF; cdr3_nt: TGCAGCGTATCGGGACCGGGAAACTATGGCTACACCTTC